These T cell receptor beta chains were read from a single sample in a study of blood T cell repertoires in COVID-19. TCRdb's copy holds only in-frame clones and misses some; the assay was immunoSEQ multiplex PCR. Among approximately 240,000 clones listed, about 93% were seen once. Sequencing was performed on PBMCs or T cells enriched from blood (not recorded which). These receptors all stem from a woman younger than 30 who had recovered from COVID-19. The CDR3 runs from the conserved cysteine through the conserved F or W. D genes are given only for firm matches. Some rows have no size entry. The others give once, few or many, or a class for an expanded clone.

V gene,clone size,J gene,D gene,CDR3 protein,CDR3 DNA
TRBV6-5,NA,TRBJ2-7,NA,CASSWLNEQYF,TGTGCCAGCAGTTGGCTCAACGAGCAGTACTTC
TRBV28,NA,TRBJ1-5,NA,CASSYDMSNQPQHF,TGTGCCAGCAGTTATGACATGAGCAATCAGCCCCAGCATTTT
TRBV4-2,NA,TRBJ2-3,TRBD2,CASSRVPGLAGEDSTDTQYF,TGTGCCAGCAGCCGAGTACCGGGACTAGCGGGAGAGGACAGCACAGATACGCAGTATTTT
TRBV4-1,NA,TRBJ1-3,NA,CASSQVDSSGNTIYF,TGCGCCAGCAGCCAAGTGGACAGCTCTGGAAACACCATATATTTT
TRBV7-6,once,TRBJ1-2,NA,CASSLYFGEGYTF,TGTGCCAGCAGCTTATACTTCGGGGAAGGCTACACCTTC
TRBV3-1/TRBV3-2,once,TRBJ2-5,TRBD2,CASSREALAVQTQYF,TGTGCCAGCAGCCGAGAGGCGCTAGCGGTCCAGACCCAGTACTTC
TRBV14,NA,TRBJ1-2,TRBD1,CASSPSWDSALGYGYTF,TGTGCCAGCAGCCCTAGCTGGGACAGCGCCTTGGGCTATGGCTACACCTTC
TRBV7-2,few,TRBJ2-1,NA,CASSPVLGYNEQFF,TGTGCCAGCAGCCCCGTTCTAGGATACAATGAGCAGTTCTTC
TRBV28,NA,TRBJ2-3,NA,CASSRPGAPDTQYF,TGTGCCAGCAGCCGCCCAGGGGCACCAGATACGCAGTATTTT
TRBV7-2,NA,TRBJ1-5,NA,CASSLSGEGSQPQHF,TGTGCCAGCAGCTTGTCGGGGGAAGGTAGTCAGCCCCAGCATTTT
TRBV9,NA,TRBJ2-1,TRBD2,CASSVRGGRDEQFF,TGTGCCAGCAGCGTACGGGGGGGCAGGGATGAGCAGTTCTTC
TRBV6-5,NA,TRBJ1-1,NA,CASSTPQGTEAFF,TGTGCCAGCAGCACACCCCAGGGCACTGAAGCTTTCTTT
TRBV6-5,NA,TRBJ2-5,TRBD1,CASSPTGGRETQYF,TGTGCCAGCAGCCCAACAGGGGGCCGGGAGACCCAGTACTTC
TRBV7-6,once,TRBJ2-1,TRBD2,CASSFRGGSYNEQFF,TGTGCCAGCAGCTTCCGGGGGGGCTCCTACAATGAGCAGTTCTTC
TRBV19,NA,TRBJ2-2,TRBD1,CASSWGRQGGFPGELFF,TGTGCCAGTAGTTGGGGCCGACAGGGCGGGTTTCCCGGGGAGCTGTTTTTT
TRBV4-2,NA,TRBJ1-1,NA,CASSQGAGALNTEAFF,TGTGCCAGCAGCCAAGGAGCAGGGGCTTTGAACACTGAAGCTTTCTTT
TRBV5-1,NA,TRBJ2-3,TRBD2,CASSPAGERADTQYF,TGCGCCAGCAGCCCAGCGGGAGAGAGAGCAGATACGCAGTATTTT
TRBV28,NA,TRBJ1-2,NA,CASSLWAGSGYTF,TGTGCCAGCAGTTTATGGGCAGGGTCAGGCTACACCTTC
TRBV5-1,once,TRBJ1-4,NA,CASSSSGATREKLFF,TGCGCCAGCAGCTCATCAGGGGCGACAAGGGAAAAACTGTTTTTT
TRBV20-1,NA,TRBJ1-4,NA,CSASIGGSDEKLFF,TGCAGTGCTAGTATAGGGGGTTCCGATGAAAAACTGTTTTTT
TRBV28,NA,TRBJ2-4,NA,CASSFGIGQGRAKNIQYF,TGTGCCAGCAGTTTTGGGATCGGGCAGGGTAGAGCCAAAAACATTCAGTACTTC
TRBV5-1,NA,TRBJ2-7,NA,CASRPPGLGTYEQYF,TGCGCCAGCAGGCCACCGGGACTTGGAACCTACGAGCAGTACTTC
TRBV29-1,NA,TRBJ1-2,NA,CSVQSRDGYTF,TGCAGCGTCCAATCCAGGGATGGCTACACCTTC
TRBV19,NA,TRBJ1-4,NA,CASTHGEAYATNEKLFF,TGTGCCAGTACCCATGGGGAGGCGTACGCAACTAATGAAAAACTGTTTTTT
TRBV4-1,NA,TRBJ1-4,NA,CASSQEHRGSNEKLFF,TGCGCCAGCAGCCAAGAACACCGGGGGTCTAATGAAAAACTGTTTTTT
TRBV4-3,NA,TRBJ1-2,NA,CASSLTGSYSYTF,TGCGCCAGCAGCCTGACAGGTTCCTATAGCTACACCTTC
TRBV7-9,once,TRBJ2-6,NA,CASSPAGANVLTF,TGTGCCAGCAGCCCCGCTGGGGCCAACGTCCTGACTTTC
TRBV27,once,TRBJ1-6,TRBD1,CASKGRGQVVSPLHF,TGTGCCAGCAAGGGTCGTGGACAGGTAGTTTCACCCCTCCACTTT
TRBV7-8,NA,TRBJ2-1,TRBD2,CASSPVRLAPSSYNEQFF,TGTGCCAGCAGCCCGGTTCGACTAGCGCCGAGCTCCTACAATGAGCAGTTCTTC
TRBV4-3,NA,TRBJ1-3,NA,CASSREGTGNTIYF,TGCGCCAGCAGCCGGGAGGGAACTGGAAACACCATATATTTT
TRBV5-6,NA,TRBJ2-7,TRBD2,CASSWGTSAYEQYF,TGTGCCAGCAGCTGGGGGACTAGCGCTTACGAGCAGTACTTC
TRBV13,NA,TRBJ1-6,NA,CASSLNRLSGSPLHF,TGTGCCAGCAGCTTAAACAGGTTATCGGGCTCACCCCTCCACTTT
TRBV5-6,NA,TRBJ2-1,TRBD2,CASSSTSGNNEQFF,TGTGCCAGCAGCTCGACTAGCGGGAACAATGAGCAGTTCTTC
TRBV4-1,NA,TRBJ1-4,NA,CASSQVGLYTEKLFF,TGCGCCAGCAGCCAAGTCGGTCTTTATACTGAAAAACTGTTTTTT
TRBV10-3,NA,TRBJ1-1,NA,CAISEPRARVYTEAFF,TGTGCCATCAGTGAGCCCAGGGCCAGGGTATACACTGAAGCTTTCTTT
TRBV28,NA,TRBJ1-6,TRBD1,CASSFRDRYNSPLHF,TGTGCCAGCAGTTTCCGGGACAGGTATAATTCACCCCTCCACTTT
TRBV7-8,NA,TRBJ2-7,NA,CASSAVGPYEQYF,TGTGCCAGCAGCGCCGTGGGGCCCTACGAGCAGTACTTC
TRBV25-1,NA,TRBJ1-2,NA,CASSALGPQGSYGYTF,TGTGCCAGCAGTGCCCTGGGACCACAGGGCTCCTATGGCTACACCTTC
TRBV5-1,NA,TRBJ2-2,TRBD1,CATRQGSTGELFF,TGCGCCACAAGACAGGGCAGCACCGGGGAGCTGTTTTTT
TRBV4-1,NA,TRBJ2-3,NA,CASSQDIGGGTDTQYF,TGCGCCAGCAGCCAAGATATAGGGGGGGGCACAGATACGCAGTATTTT
TRBV27,NA,TRBJ1-5,NA,CASSYRANQPQHF,TGTGCCAGCAGCTACAGGGCAAATCAGCCCCAGCATTTT
TRBV20-1,few,TRBJ2-7,NA,CSASGKFEQYF,TGCAGTGCTAGCGGGAAATTCGAGCAGTACTTC
TRBV5-1,NA,TRBJ2-7,TRBD2,CASSPVNRGGAGEQYF,TGCGCCAGCAGCCCAGTGAACCGGGGGGGAGCGGGCGAGCAGTACTTC
TRBV7-9,NA,TRBJ1-3,TRBD1,CASSVQTGPGNTIYF,TGTGCCAGCAGCGTACAGACAGGGCCTGGAAACACCATATATTTT
TRBV4-3,NA,TRBJ2-7,NA,CASSQALEERYEQYF,TGCGCCAGCAGCCAAGCACTTGAAGAGAGATACGAGCAGTACTTC
TRBV29-1,NA,TRBJ2-7,NA,CSVGGQSEQYF,TGCAGCGTTGGAGGACAGAGCGAGCAGTACTTC
TRBV4-1,NA,TRBJ2-1,TRBD2,CASSQVLAASYNEQFF,TGCGCCAGCAGCCAAGTCCTAGCGGCCTCCTACAATGAGCAGTTCTTC
TRBV4-1,NA,TRBJ1-2,TRBD1,CASSQENRGRRGYTF,TGCGCCAGCAGCCAAGAAAACAGGGGGCGACGGGGCTACACCTTC
TRBV5-1,once,TRBJ1-2,NA,CASSLGTVALGDYGYTF,TGCGCCAGCAGCTTGGGGACAGTGGCCCTCGGGGACTATGGCTACACCTTC
TRBV6-6,once,TRBJ2-6,TRBD1,CASSPGTASGANVLTF,TGTGCCAGCAGTCCGGGGACAGCCTCTGGGGCCAACGTCCTGACTTTC
TRBV25-1,NA,TRBJ1-5,NA,CASSDPGSNQPQHF,TGTGCCAGCAGTGATCCCGGGAGCAATCAGCCCCAGCATTTT
TRBV28,NA,TRBJ1-2,NA,CASSSGDFYGYTF,TGTGCCAGCAGTTCGGGGGATTTTTATGGCTACACCTTC
TRBV10-3,NA,TRBJ2-5,TRBD1,CATKQGRETQYF,TGTGCCACCAAACAGGGGCGGGAGACCCAGTACTTC
TRBV27,once,TRBJ2-1,NA,CASSRTSYGEQFF,TGTGCCAGCAGTCGTACTAGTTACGGTGAGCAGTTCTTC
TRBV7-2,NA,TRBJ1-2,NA,CASSDREVNYGYTF,TGTGCCAGCAGCGACCGGGAGGTAAACTATGGCTACACCTTC
TRBV10-1,NA,TRBJ1-2,NA,CASRARRGPGDYGYTF,TGCGCCAGCAGGGCCCGACGGGGTCCCGGGGACTATGGCTACACCTTC
TRBV7-8,NA,TRBJ1-4,NA,CASSLVSGDVHEKLFF,TGTGCCAGCAGCTTAGTGTCAGGGGACGTGCATGAAAAACTGTTTTTT
TRBV6-5,NA,TRBJ2-7,NA,CASSYAQREQYF,TGTGCCAGCAGTTACGCCCAGCGCGAGCAGTACTTC
TRBV7-8,NA,TRBJ2-7,NA,CASSLVAVGAWGFYEQYF,TGTGCCAGCAGCTTAGTTGCGGTGGGAGCATGGGGATTCTACGAGCAGTACTTC
TRBV28,NA,TRBJ1-1,NA,CASNPGLGGTNTEAFF,TGTGCCAGCAACCCGGGTCTCGGAGGGACTAACACTGAAGCTTTCTTT